Reported below is one T cell receptor beta chain. The sample belongs to a study of blood T cell repertoires in COVID-19. Whole-study context: Samples of COVID-19 (acute and convalescent) were obtained from the United States, Italy and Spain. Sample material is recorded as cDNA or gDNA derived from T cells, B-cell-depleted T cells, or PBMCs.

In the authors' methods: How many nucleated cells were present was estimated from reference gene primer amplification. Libraries were prepared by immunoSEQ multiplex PCR; TCRdb keeps only in-frame clonotypes and omits some of them. V, J and clone size were drawn from that table, and D and trimming were deduced from the DNA. Of 80,000 to 100,000 clones in the sample, around 88% were seen once. This TCR was sampled from a man in his fifties with COVID-19, enrolled during active disease. The sequencing sample was made of peripheral blood.

In DNA, the CDR3 is TGCGCCAGCAGCTTGTCGGGACAGGTCGGGTCAGATACGCAGTATTTT. It codes for CASSLSGQVGSDTQYF. V and J are TRBV5-1 and TRBJ2-3; 8 bases match TRBD1. This CDR3 spans 16 amino acids. CDR1 and CDR2 from the germline V gene are SGHRS and YFSETQ. J was trimmed by 4 bases and V by 1 base; bases with no gene match: 8.